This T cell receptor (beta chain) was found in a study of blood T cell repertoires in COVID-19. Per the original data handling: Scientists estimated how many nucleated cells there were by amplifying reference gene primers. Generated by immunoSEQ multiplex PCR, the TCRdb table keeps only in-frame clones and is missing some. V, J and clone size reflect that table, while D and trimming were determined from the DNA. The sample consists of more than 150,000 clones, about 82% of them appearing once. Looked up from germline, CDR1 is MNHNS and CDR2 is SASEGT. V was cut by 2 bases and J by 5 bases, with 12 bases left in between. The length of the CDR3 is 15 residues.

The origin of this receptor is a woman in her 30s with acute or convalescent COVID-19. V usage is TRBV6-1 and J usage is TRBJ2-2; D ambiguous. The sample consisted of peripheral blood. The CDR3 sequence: CASSEPQIKTGELFF. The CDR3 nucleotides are TGTGCCAGCAGTGAACCCCAGATAAAGACCGGGGAGCTGTTTTTT.